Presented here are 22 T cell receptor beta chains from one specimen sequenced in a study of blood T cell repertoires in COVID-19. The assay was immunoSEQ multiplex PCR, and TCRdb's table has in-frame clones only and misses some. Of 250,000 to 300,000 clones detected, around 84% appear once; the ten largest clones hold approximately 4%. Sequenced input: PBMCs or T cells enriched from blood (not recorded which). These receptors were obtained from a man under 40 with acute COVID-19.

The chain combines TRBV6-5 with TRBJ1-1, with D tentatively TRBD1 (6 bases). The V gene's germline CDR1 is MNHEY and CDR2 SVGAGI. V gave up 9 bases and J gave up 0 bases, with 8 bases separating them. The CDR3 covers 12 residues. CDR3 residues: CASTGLNTEAFF. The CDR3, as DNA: TGTGCCAGTACAGGGTTGAACACTGAAGCTTTCTTT.

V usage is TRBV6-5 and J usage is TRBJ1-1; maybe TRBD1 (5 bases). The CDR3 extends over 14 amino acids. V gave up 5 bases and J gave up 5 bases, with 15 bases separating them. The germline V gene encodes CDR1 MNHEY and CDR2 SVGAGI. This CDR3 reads CASSLQGLWTEAFF. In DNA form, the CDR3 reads TGTGCCAGCAGTCTTCAGGGTTTGTGGACTGAAGCTTTCTTT.

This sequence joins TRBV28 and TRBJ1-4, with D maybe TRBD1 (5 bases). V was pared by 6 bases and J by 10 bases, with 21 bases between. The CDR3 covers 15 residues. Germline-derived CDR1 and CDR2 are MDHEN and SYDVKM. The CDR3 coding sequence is TGTGCCAGCAGGTTAGGTGCCGCCGGGGGGGGAAAACTGTTTTTT. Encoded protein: CASRLGAAGGGKLFF.

In DNA form, the CDR3 reads TGTGCCAGCAGCTTATATGGCGGGAGGCCAAACTCCTACAATGAGCAGTTCTTC. Translated, it gives CASSLYGGRPNSYNEQFF. J is TRBJ2-1 and V is TRBV11-3; 8 positions agree with TRBD2. Trimming removed 2 bases from V and 0 bases from J; junction bases left unmatched: 9. This CDR3 contains 18 residues. Germline V gene sequence: CDR1 SGHNT, CDR2 YENEEA. Supplemented by reference TRBV11-3 and TRBJ2-1, the full variable domain reads EAGVVQSPRYKIIEKKQPVAFWCNPISGHNTLYWYLQNLGQGPELLIRYENEEAVDDSQLPKDRFSAERLKGVDSTLKIQPAELGDSAVYLCASSLYGGRPNSYNEQFFGPGTRLTVL.

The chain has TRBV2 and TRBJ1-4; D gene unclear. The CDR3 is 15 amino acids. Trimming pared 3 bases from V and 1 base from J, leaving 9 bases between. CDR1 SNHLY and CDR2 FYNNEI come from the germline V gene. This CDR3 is CASSDEGGTNEKLFF. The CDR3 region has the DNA TGTGCCAGCAGTGACGAGGGTGGAACTAATGAAAAACTGTTTTTT.

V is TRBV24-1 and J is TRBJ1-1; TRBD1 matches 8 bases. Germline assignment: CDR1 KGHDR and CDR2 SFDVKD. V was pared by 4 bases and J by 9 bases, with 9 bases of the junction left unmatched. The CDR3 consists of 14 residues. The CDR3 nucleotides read TGTGCCACCAGTGACCCGTTAGACAGGGGAAAAGCTTTCTTT. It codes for CATSDPLDRGKAFF.

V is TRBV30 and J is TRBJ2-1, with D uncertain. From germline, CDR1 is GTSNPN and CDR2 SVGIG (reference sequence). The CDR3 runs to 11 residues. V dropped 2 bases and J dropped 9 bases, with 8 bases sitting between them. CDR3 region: CAWSRRGEQFF. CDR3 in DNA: TGTGCCTGGAGTCGGCGAGGTGAGCAGTTCTTC.

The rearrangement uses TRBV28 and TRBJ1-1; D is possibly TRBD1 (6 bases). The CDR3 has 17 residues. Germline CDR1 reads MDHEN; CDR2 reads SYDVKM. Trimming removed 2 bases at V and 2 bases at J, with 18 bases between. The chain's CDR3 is CASSLKTGDIINTEAFF. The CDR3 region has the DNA TGTGCCAGCAGTTTAAAGACAGGAGACATAATTAACACTGAAGCTTTCTTT.

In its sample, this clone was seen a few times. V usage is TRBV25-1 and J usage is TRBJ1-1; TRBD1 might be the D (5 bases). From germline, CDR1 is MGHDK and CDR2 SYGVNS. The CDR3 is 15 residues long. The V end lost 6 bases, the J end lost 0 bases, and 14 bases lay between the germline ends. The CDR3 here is CASSSGYRMNTEAFF. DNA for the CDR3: TGTGCCAGCAGCTCAGGGTACAGGATGAACACTGAAGCTTTCTTT.

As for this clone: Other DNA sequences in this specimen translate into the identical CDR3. The DNA for the CDR3 is TGTGCCAGCAGGGGACAGGGGGACACTGAAGCTTTCTTT. Encoded protein: CASRGQGDTEAFF. The chain uses TRBV28 and TRBJ1-1; 11 nucleotides match TRBD1. This CDR3 has 13 amino acids. Germline CDR1 MDHEN, CDR2 SYDVKM. V dropped 6 bases and J dropped 3; count of bases not matched to a gene: 0. The full variable domain, rest sourced from reference TRBV28 and TRBJ1-1, is DVKVTQSSRYLVKRTGEKVFLECVQDMDHENMFWYRQDPGLGLRLIYFSYDVKMKEKGDIPEGYSVSREKKERFSLILESASTNQTSMYLCASRGQGDTEAFFGQGTRLTVV.

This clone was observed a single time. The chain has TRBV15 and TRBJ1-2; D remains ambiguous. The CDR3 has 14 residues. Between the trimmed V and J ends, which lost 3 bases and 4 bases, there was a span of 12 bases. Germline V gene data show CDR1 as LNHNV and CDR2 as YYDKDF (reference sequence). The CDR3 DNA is TGTGCCACCAGCAGTTCAACAGCCGCCTATGGCTACACCTTC. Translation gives CATSSSTAAYGYTF.

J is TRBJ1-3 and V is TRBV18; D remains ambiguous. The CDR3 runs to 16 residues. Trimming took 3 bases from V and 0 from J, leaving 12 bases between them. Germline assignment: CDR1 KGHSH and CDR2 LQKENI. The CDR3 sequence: CASSPDSAFSGNTIYF. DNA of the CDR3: TGTGCCAGCTCACCCGACTCAGCTTTCTCTGGAAACACCATATATTTT.

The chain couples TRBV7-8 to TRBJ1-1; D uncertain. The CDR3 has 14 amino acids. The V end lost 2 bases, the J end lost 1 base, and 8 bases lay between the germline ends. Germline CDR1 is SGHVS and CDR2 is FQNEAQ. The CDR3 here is CASSLTRSNTEAFF. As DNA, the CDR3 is TGTGCCAGCAGCTTAACTCGATCGAACACTGAAGCTTTCTTT.

The CDR3 is CASSADRVSYNEQFF. CDR3 sequence (DNA): TGTGCCAGCAGCGCGGACAGGGTTTCCTACAATGAGCAGTTCTTC. This chain joins TRBV9 and TRBJ2-1; TRBD1 agrees at 8 bases. Germline V CDR1 and CDR2: SGDLS, YYNGEE. The V and J ends lost 3 bases and 1 base, in that order; junction bases with no gene match: 3. This CDR3 region has 15 residues.

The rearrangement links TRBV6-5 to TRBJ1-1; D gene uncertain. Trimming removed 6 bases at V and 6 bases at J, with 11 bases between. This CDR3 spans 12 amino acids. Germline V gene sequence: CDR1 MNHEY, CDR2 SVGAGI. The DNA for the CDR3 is TGTGCCAGCAGCAAAAGAGGCTCTGAAGCTTTCTTT. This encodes CASSKRGSEAFF.

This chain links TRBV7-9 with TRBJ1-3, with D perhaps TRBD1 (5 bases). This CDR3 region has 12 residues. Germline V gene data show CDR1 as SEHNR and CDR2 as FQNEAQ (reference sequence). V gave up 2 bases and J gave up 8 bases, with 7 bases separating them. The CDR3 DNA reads TGTGCCAGCAGCTTAACGGGGGACACCATATATTTT. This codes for CASSLTGDTIYF.

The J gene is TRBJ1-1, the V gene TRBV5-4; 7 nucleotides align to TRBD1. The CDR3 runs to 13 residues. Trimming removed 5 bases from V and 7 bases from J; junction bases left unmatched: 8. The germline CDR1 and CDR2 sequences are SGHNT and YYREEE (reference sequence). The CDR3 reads CASSSGTDSEAFF. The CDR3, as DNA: TGTGCCAGCAGTTCCGGGACAGATAGTGAAGCTTTCTTT.

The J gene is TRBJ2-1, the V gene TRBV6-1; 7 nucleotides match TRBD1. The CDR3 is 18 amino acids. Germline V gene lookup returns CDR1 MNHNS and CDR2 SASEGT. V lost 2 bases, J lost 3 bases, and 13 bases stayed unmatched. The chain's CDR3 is CASSERVGGQTLYNEQFF. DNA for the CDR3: TGTGCCAGCAGTGAAAGGGTTGGGGGACAGACCCTCTACAATGAGCAGTTCTTC.

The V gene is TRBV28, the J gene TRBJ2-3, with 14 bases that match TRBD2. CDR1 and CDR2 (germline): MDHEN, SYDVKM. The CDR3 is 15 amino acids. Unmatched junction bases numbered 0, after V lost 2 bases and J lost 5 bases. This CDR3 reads CASSLGTSGRDTQYF. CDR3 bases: TGTGCCAGCAGTTTAGGGACTAGCGGGAGAGATACGCAGTATTTT.

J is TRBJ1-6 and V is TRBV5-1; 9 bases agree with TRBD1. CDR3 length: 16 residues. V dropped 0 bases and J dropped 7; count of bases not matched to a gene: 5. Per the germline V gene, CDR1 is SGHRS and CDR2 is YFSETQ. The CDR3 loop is CASSLDIGQGNSPLHF. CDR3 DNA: TGCGCCAGCAGCTTGGATATCGGACAGGGGAATTCACCCCTCCACTTT.

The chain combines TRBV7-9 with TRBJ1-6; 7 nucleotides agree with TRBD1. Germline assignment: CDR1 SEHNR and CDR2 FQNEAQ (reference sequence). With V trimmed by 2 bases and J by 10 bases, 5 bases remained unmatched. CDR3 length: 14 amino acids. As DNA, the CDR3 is TGTGCCAGCAGCTTAAATCCAGGGGGATCACCCCTCCACTTT. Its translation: CASSLNPGGSPLHF.

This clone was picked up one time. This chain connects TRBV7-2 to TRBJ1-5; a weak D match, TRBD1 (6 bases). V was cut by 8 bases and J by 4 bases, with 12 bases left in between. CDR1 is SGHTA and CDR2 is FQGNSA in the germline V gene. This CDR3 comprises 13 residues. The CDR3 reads CASADGQNQPQHF. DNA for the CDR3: TGTGCCAGCGCAGACGGACAGAATCAGCCCCAGCATTTT.